The 29 T cell receptor beta chains below all came from one sample that was sequenced in a study of Ad26.COV2.S vaccination and SARS-CoV-2 variants. The assay was immunoSEQ multiplex PCR, and TCRdb's table has in-frame clones only and misses some. There are about 420,000 clones in the sample; approximately 88% occur only once, and roughly 4% lies in the top ten. Treatment noted: some 20 received Ad26.COV2.S at low or high dose, single or two shots; five or six received placebo; per-sample allocation not given. Sampling was done on day 63 after the first vaccine or placebo injection. The sequencing used peripheral blood, collected in a trial of Ad26.COV2.S vaccine versus placebo. These receptors were taken from a person between 18 and 65 years old who received the Ad26.COV2.S COVID-19 vaccine or a placebo.

The chain links TRBV11-2 to TRBJ1-2; 7 bases fit TRBD1. The CDR3 is 14 amino acids. Trimming at V came to 4 bases and at J to 7 bases, leaving 9 bases not matched to a gene. Germline V CDR1 and CDR2: SGHAT, FQNNGV. The CDR3 protein is CASSSFRGTGGYTF. The DNA of the CDR3 is TGTGCCAGCAGCTCGTTCAGGGGGACGGGTGGCTACACCTTC.

The chain recombines TRBV11-2 with TRBJ1-1; D possibly corresponds to TRBD1 (6 bases). This CDR3 has 16 residues. Deletions cut 2 bases from V and 5 bases from J, with 18 bases between. Germline-derived CDR1 and CDR2 are SGHAT and FQNNGV. The chain's CDR3 is CASSLNEGGIKTEAFF. Here the CDR3 DNA reads TGTGCCAGCAGCTTAAACGAGGGGGGGATTAAGACTGAAGCTTTCTTT.

This rearrangement joins TRBV5-1 to TRBJ1-1; D is perhaps TRBD1 (5 bases). Trimming stripped 0 bases from V and 2 bases from J, with 11 bases between. The length of the CDR3 is 15 residues. Germline V gene data show CDR1 as SGHRS and CDR2 as YFSETQ. The CDR3 coding sequence is TGCGCCAGCAGCTTGGGGGCAGGGACTAACACTGAAGCTTTCTTT. This codes for CASSLGAGTNTEAFF. The full variable domain, in which reference TRBV5-1 and TRBJ1-1 provide the parts outside the CDR3, is KAGVTQTPRYLIKTRGQQVTLSCSPISGHRSVSWYQQTPGQGLQFLFEYFSETQRNKGNFPGRFSGRQFSNSRSEMNVSTLELGDSALYLCASSLGAGTNTEAFFGQGTRLTVV.

This clone was counted a single time. The rearrangement uses TRBV2 and TRBJ1-1; the D gene is possibly TRBD1 (5 bases). V was pared by 0 bases and J by 3 bases, with 14 bases between. Germline values: CDR1 SNHLY, CDR2 FYNNEI. The CDR3 is made up of 16 amino acids. The CDR3 DNA reads as TGTGCCAGCAGTGAAGCGCTTCTGACAGCGGACACTGAAGCTTTCTTT. This sequence encodes CASSEALLTADTEAFF.

The V gene is TRBV5-4, the J gene TRBJ2-7; TRBD2 agrees at 12 bases. J lost 2 bases, V lost 2 bases, and 2 bases had no gene match. Germline CDR1 and CDR2: SGHNT and YYREEE (reference sequence). CDR3 length: 15 amino acids. Here the CDR3 DNA reads TGTGCCAGCAGCTTCCTAGCGGGGGGGCCCTACGAGCAGTACTTC. Its translation is CASSFLAGGPYEQYF.

This chain connects TRBV6-4 to TRBJ2-3; D unclear. CDR3 length: 14 amino acids. The V end lost 3 bases, the J end lost 0 bases, and 7 bases lay between the germline ends. Germline CDR1 MRHNA, CDR2 SNTAGT. DNA for the CDR3: TGTGCCAGCAGTGAAGGATCTAGCACAGATACGCAGTATTTT. The encoded protein is CASSEGSSTDTQYF.

The chain recombines TRBV3-1 (or the pseudogene TRBV3-2) with TRBJ2-7; D gene ambiguous. CDR3 length: 14 residues. With 1 base removed from V and 0 bases from J, the gap between germline ends came to 7 bases. Per the germline V gene, CDR1 is LGHDT and CDR2 is YNNKEL (reference sequence). The CDR3 DNA follows: TGTGCCAGCAGCCAAGGGGCGGTCTCCTACGAGCAGTACTTC. The encoded protein is CASSQGAVSYEQYF.

The rearrangement links TRBV19 to TRBJ2-6; 9 bases fit TRBD1. Trimming at V came to 1 base and at J to 3 bases, leaving 4 bases not matched to a gene. The length of the CDR3 is 17 residues. CDR1 is LNHDA and CDR2 is SQIVND in the germline V gene (reference sequence). The CDR3 loop reads CASSIGTGVFGANVLTF. The DNA for the CDR3 is TGTGCCAGTAGTATAGGGACAGGGGTATTTGGGGCCAACGTCCTGACTTTC. The full variable domain, rest sourced from reference TRBV19 and TRBJ2-6, is DGGITQSPKYLFRKEGQNVTLSCEQNLNHDAMYWYRQDPGQGLRLIYYSQIVNDFQKGDIAEGYSVSREKKESFPLTVTSAQKNPTAFYLCASSIGTGVFGANVLTFGAGSRLTVL.

The chain employs TRBV19 and TRBJ2-5; D may match TRBD1 or TRBD2 (6 bases each). This CDR3 has 15 residues. Trimming removed 7 bases at V and 5 bases at J, with 20 bases between. Germline V gene lookup returns CDR1 LNHDA and CDR2 SQIVND (reference sequence). The CDR3 nucleotides are TGTGCCAGTAACTCTCGGAGGGCAGGGGAGGAGACCCAGTACTTC. Translation gives CASNSRRAGEETQYF.

There are a few counts of this clone. The chain has TRBV10-1 and TRBJ1-3; 8 bases line up with TRBD1. Losses at the gene ends were 2 bases for V and 10 bases for J; bases not matched to a gene: 10. The CDR3 is made up of 15 amino acids. Germline V lookup: CDR1 WNHNN, CDR2 SYGVQD (reference sequence). The CDR3 DNA is TGCGCCAGCAGTGAGACTGGACAGGGTATTCCTACCATATATTTT. It codes for CASSETGQGIPTIYF.

In this sample, this clone turned up a few times. The chain links TRBV24-1 to TRBJ2-3; 11 positions match TRBD2. Germline V gene data show CDR1 as KGHDR and CDR2 as SFDVKD. The CDR3 is made up of 16 amino acids. V was clipped by 1 base and J by 6 bases; unmatched bases: 5. The CDR3 is CATSDLTSGGPDTQYF. CDR3 coding DNA: TGTGCCACCAGTGATTTAACTAGCGGGGGACCGGATACGCAGTATTTT.

The rearrangement joins TRBV25-1 to TRBJ2-5, with D tentatively TRBD2 (5 bases). V was shortened by 3 bases and J by 4 bases, with 9 bases between the two germline ends. Germline V gene lookup returns CDR1 MGHDK and CDR2 SYGVNS. CDR3 length equals 13 residues. For the CDR3, the DNA is TGTGCCAGCAGTGACGGGGTGGTAGAGACCCAGTACTTC. Protein product: CASSDGVVETQYF.

This clone has only one observation. The chain has TRBV9 and TRBJ2-7; tentative D call: TRBD1 (6 bases). CDR3 length: 14 amino acids. Per germline, CDR1 SGDLS and CDR2 YYNGEE. With 2 bases removed from V and 1 base from J, the gap between germline ends came to 10 bases. CDR3 protein: CASSVTGQSYEQYF. In DNA form, the CDR3 reads TGTGCCAGCAGCGTGACAGGCCAGTCCTACGAGCAGTACTTC.

J is TRBJ1-1 and V is TRBV4-1; possibly TRBD1 for D (5 bases). Looked up from germline, CDR1 is MGHRA and CDR2 is YSYEKL. The CDR3 is 14 amino acids. V was cut by 4 bases and J by 1 base, with 10 bases left in between. This CDR3 is CASSPTVKNTEAFF. The CDR3 DNA reads as TGCGCCAGCAGCCCGACAGTTAAGAACACTGAAGCTTTCTTT.

V is TRBV12-3 or TRBV12-4 and J is TRBJ2-3; D not resolved. Trimming took 1 base from V and 4 from J, leaving 6 bases between them. The CDR3 extends over 13 amino acids. The CDR3 region is CASSLVGSDTQYF. The CDR3 bases are TGTGCCAGCAGTTTAGTGGGATCAGATACGCAGTATTTT.

The V gene is TRBV7-2, the J gene TRBJ2-3, with 16 nucleotides matching TRBD2. The CDR3 runs 18 residues. From germline, CDR1 is SGHTA and CDR2 FQGNSA. V was pared by 3 bases and J by 5 bases, with 8 bases of the junction left unmatched. For the CDR3, the DNA is TGTGCCAGCAGCTTTGTGGGGACTAGCGGGGGGGCAAGAGATACGCAGTATTTT. As protein: CASSFVGTSGGARDTQYF.

This clone has only one observation. The chain employs TRBV10-3 and TRBJ2-7; D perhaps matches TRBD1 (6 bases). V was pared by 6 bases and J by 2 bases, with 14 bases between. Germline V gene sequence: CDR1 ENHRY, CDR2 SYGVKD. This CDR3 spans 14 amino acids. CDR3: CAIRAGTKTYEQYF. CDR3 DNA sequence: TGTGCCATCAGAGCCGGGACAAAAACCTACGAGCAGTACTTC.

The V and J genes are TRBV6-6 and TRBJ1-6; 8 nucleotides match TRBD1. Germline assignment: CDR1 MNHNY and CDR2 SVGAGI (reference sequence). The trim removed 2 bases at V and 7 bases at J, leaving 7 bases unmatched. This CDR3 region has 16 residues. The CDR3 bases are TGTGCCAGCAGTTACGCCGCGACAGGGGTCAATTCACCCCTCCACTTT. Its protein is CASSYAATGVNSPLHF.

V gene TRBV7-2 combines with J gene TRBJ2-1; either TRBD1 or TRBD2 may supply D (5 bases each). This CDR3 contains 15 residues. The V end was cut by 4 bases, the J end by 7 bases, with 17 bases between. Germline V gives CDR1 SGHTA, CDR2 FQGNSA. The CDR3 DNA sequence: TGTGCCAGCAGCTCCCTGATGGGGGTGGTAAATGAGCAGTTCTTC. Translation: CASSSLMGVVNEQFF.

The rearrangement joins TRBV5-6 to TRBJ2-5, with 7 bases identical to TRBD2. This CDR3 has 14 amino acids. Per the germline V gene, CDR1 is SGHDT and CDR2 is YYEEEE. Germline trimming cut 3 bases from V and 5 bases from J; bases unmatched to any gene: 7. The CDR3 here is CASSSKRGAETQYF. The CDR3 coding sequence is TGTGCCAGCAGCTCGAAGCGGGGAGCTGAGACCCAGTACTTC.

This clone has only one observation. The chain joins TRBV12-5 to TRBJ2-3; no definite D call. The length of the CDR3 is 12 residues. Germline V gene data show CDR1 as LGHNT and CDR2 as FRNRAP. Trimming shortened V by 6 bases and J by 3 bases, and 7 bases separated the two germline ends. The CDR3 spells CASGSSTDTQYF. As DNA, the CDR3 is TGTGCTAGTGGGTCGTCTACAGATACGCAGTATTTT.

The rearrangement uses TRBV3-1 (or the pseudogene TRBV3-2) and TRBJ2-3; D ambiguous. The germline V gene has CDR1 LGHDT and CDR2 YNNKEL (reference sequence). Between the trimmed V and J ends, which lost 5 bases and 5 bases, there was a span of 8 bases. This CDR3 contains 12 residues. The CDR3 region has the DNA TGTGCCAGCAGCGCAGAGAGAGATACGCAGTATTTT. Encoded protein: CASSAERDTQYF.

The chain joins TRBV29-1 to TRBJ2-1; D remains ambiguous. The CDR3 has 14 residues. Trimming left V 8 bases short and J 3 bases short, with 17 bases between. Germline-derived CDR1 and CDR2 are SQVTM and ANQGSEA. The CDR3: CSSQLQGNYNEQFF. Written as DNA, the CDR3 is TGCAGCTCCCAGCTCCAAGGAAACTACAATGAGCAGTTCTTC.

V usage is TRBV27 and J usage is TRBJ1-6; D is unresolved. V shed 4 bases and J shed 3 bases, with 7 bases lying between them. The CDR3 consists of 14 residues. Looked up from germline, CDR1 is MNHEY and CDR2 is SMNVEV (reference sequence). CDR3 bases: TGTGCCAGCAGTTCTGGCAGCTATAATTCACCCCTCCACTTT. The encoded protein is CASSSGSYNSPLHF.

Note on this clone: This CDR3 is also generated by other DNA sequences in the sample. The CDR3 loop reads CASSLGTDYGYTF. For the CDR3, the DNA is TGTGCCAGCAGCTTAGGGACCGACTATGGCTACACCTTC. The chain couples TRBV7-9 to TRBJ1-2; no firm D call. The V gene's germline CDR1 is SEHNR and CDR2 FQNEAQ (reference sequence). Trimming cost V 1 base and J 3 bases, with 6 bases left between them. The CDR3 runs to 13 residues. The full variable domain, its missing parts supplied by reference TRBV7-9 and TRBJ1-2, is DTGVSQNPRHKITKRGQNVTFRCDPISEHNRLYWYRQTLGQGPEFLTYFQNEAQLEKSRLLSDRFSAERPKGSFSTLEIQRTEQGDSAMYLCASSLGTDYGYTFGSGTRLTVV.

This chain connects TRBV10-3 to TRBJ2-7; unclear D gene. The V end was cut by 0 bases, the J end by 3 bases, with 3 bases between. The CDR3 totals 12 residues. Germline lookup yields CDR1 ENHRY and CDR2 SYGVKD. Written as DNA, the CDR3 is TGTGCCATCAGTGAGTCAGTCTACGAGCAGTACTTC. Residues: CAISESVYEQYF.

This rearrangement joins TRBV30 to TRBJ2-3, with no clear D. Trimming shortened V by 0 bases and J by 5 bases, and 6 bases separated the two germline ends. The germline V gene has CDR1 GTSNPN and CDR2 SVGIG (reference sequence). The CDR3 has 12 residues. Here the CDR3 DNA reads TGTGCCTGGAGTGTTAACCGAGATACGCAGTATTTT. Its protein product is CAWSVNRDTQYF. The full variable domain, rest sourced from reference TRBV30 and TRBJ2-3, is SQTIHQWPATLVQPVGSPLSLECTVEGTSNPNLYWYRQAAGRGLQLLFYSVGIGQISSEVPQNLSASRPQDRQFILSSKKLLLSDSGFYLCAWSVNRDTQYFGPGTRLTVL.

This chain joins TRBV7-6 and TRBJ1-5, with D perhaps TRBD1 (5 bases). V lost 5 bases and J 3 bases, leaving 14 bases between the germline ends. The length of the CDR3 is 15 residues. The germline gives CDR1 SGHVS, CDR2 FNYEAQ. The CDR3 loop reads CASSESGYYNQPQHF. The CDR3 nucleotides are TGTGCCAGCAGCGAATCAGGGTACTACAATCAGCCCCAGCATTTT.

The count of this clone is one. In nucleotides, the CDR3 is TGTGCCAGCAGTTTAGGGGGCTCTGGAAACACCATATATTTT. This codes for CASSLGGSGNTIYF. This sequence joins TRBV28 and TRBJ1-3; weak D call: TRBD1 (5 bases). CDR3 length: 14 residues. V was shortened by 2 bases and J by 0 bases, with 5 bases between the two germline ends. Germline CDR1 and CDR2: MDHEN and SYDVKM.